The 10 T cell receptor beta chains in this list originate from one sample, sequenced in a study of Ad26.COV2.S vaccination and SARS-CoV-2 variants. Assay: immunoSEQ multiplex PCR; the TCRdb copy retains only in-frame clones and omits some. The sample consists of 380,000 or so clones, around 90% of them appearing once. Documented treatment: roughly 20 received Ad26.COV2.S at low or high dose, single or two shots; about 5 received placebo; per-sample allocation not given. Material that was analyzed had been drawn on day 63 after the first vaccine or placebo injection. This sample comprised peripheral blood, obtained in a trial of Ad26.COV2.S vaccine versus placebo. All receptors derive from a person aged 18 to 59 who received the Ad26.COV2.S COVID-19 vaccine or a placebo.

The rearrangement links TRBV30 to TRBJ2-3; TRBD2 might be the D (7 bases). The germline V gene has CDR1 GTSNPN and CDR2 SVGIG (reference sequence). This CDR3 comprises 14 residues. V dropped 5 bases and J dropped 9 bases, with 21 bases sitting between them. Here the CDR3 reads CAWGAGRQGWTQYF. The CDR3 nucleotides read TGTGCCTGGGGAGCGGGGAGGCAGGGGTGGACGCAGTATTTT.

Here the CDR3 DNA reads TGCGCCAGCAGCCAAGATCTGGTAGACAGCTACGAGCAGTACTTC. As protein: CASSQDLVDSYEQYF. The V call is TRBV4-1, the J call TRBJ2-7; the D gene is possibly TRBD1 (5 bases). The V gene lost 0 bases and the J gene lost 3 bases, with 12 bases spanning the gap. CDR3 length equals 15 residues. The germline gives CDR1 MGHRA, CDR2 YSYEKL.

The chain links TRBV6-2 or TRBV6-3 to TRBJ1-5; D remains ambiguous. Germline CDR1 MNHEY, CDR2 SVGEGT. The germline V and J ends were trimmed by 5 bases and 7 bases, with 12 bases remaining between them. This CDR3 has 13 amino acids. In DNA form, the CDR3 reads TGTGCCAGCAGTCGAGGCTCGGAGCAGCCCCAGCATTTT. As protein: CASSRGSEQPQHF.

Only a few counts were recorded for this clone. The J gene is TRBJ1-2, the V gene TRBV7-9; the D is unclear. CDR1 is SEHNR, CDR2 FQNEAQ, per germline (reference sequence). The CDR3 length is 15 residues. V was trimmed by 0 bases and J by 6 bases, leaving 14 bases between them. In nucleotides, the CDR3 is TGTGCCAGCAGCTTAGCACCAAACCCCCGGCATGGCTACACCTTC. This sequence encodes CASSLAPNPRHGYTF.

The gene calls are TRBV19 and TRBJ1-1; D call uncertain. The CDR3 covers 13 residues. Germline V CDR1 and CDR2: LNHDA, SQIVND (reference sequence). Trimming took 1 base from V and 1 from J, leaving 4 bases between them. The CDR3: CASSIGANTEAFF. As DNA, the CDR3 is TGTGCCAGTAGTATAGGTGCGAACACTGAAGCTTTCTTT.

The chain combines TRBV19 with TRBJ1-1, with D hard to call. V lost 4 bases and J lost 0, with 3 bases in between. Per germline, CDR1 LNHDA and CDR2 SQIVND (reference sequence). The CDR3 spans 12 residues. As DNA, the CDR3 is TGTGCCAGTAGTAACCTGAACACTGAAGCTTTCTTT. This encodes CASSNLNTEAFF.

This clone came up once. The chain is built from TRBV7-9 and TRBJ2-1; 11 bases map to TRBD2. The CDR3 covers 18 residues. Germline values: CDR1 SEHNR, CDR2 FQNEAQ (reference sequence). The junction had 18 bases not matched to a gene; V was cut back by 5 bases and J by 9 bases. CDR3 coding DNA: TGTGCCAGCAGCCCATCTTATCTTAGCGGGAGGGCCGGGGGTGAGCAGTTCTTC. Its translation: CASSPSYLSGRAGGEQFF.

The chain recombines TRBV4-2 with TRBJ1-5; perhaps TRBD1 as D (6 bases). Germline lookup yields CDR1 LGHNA and CDR2 YNFKEQ. Trimming shortened V by 6 bases and J by 1 base, and 13 bases separated the two germline ends. The CDR3 sequence is 15 residues long. CDR3 residues: CASSLEQGSNQPQHF. The CDR3 DNA follows: TGTGCCAGCAGTCTTGAACAGGGAAGCAATCAGCCCCAGCATTTT.

V gene TRBV7-2 combines with J gene TRBJ2-1; possibly TRBD2 for D (7 bases). The V end was cut by 4 bases, the J end by 2 bases, with 12 bases between. Germline V lookup: CDR1 SGHTA, CDR2 FQGNSA. There are 15 residues in the CDR3. For the CDR3, the DNA is TGTGCCAGCAGCTCCGAGGGGGGGCCCTACAATGAGCAGTTCTTC. This encodes CASSSEGGPYNEQFF.

The CDR3 region has the DNA TGTGCCAGCAGCCAAGATTGGGGACAGGGAATGGCTGGGGCCAACGTCCTGACTTTC. Translated: CASSQDWGQGMAGANVLTF. The chain couples TRBV14 to TRBJ2-6; 9 nucleotides align to TRBD1. The CDR3 totals 19 residues. In germline, CDR1 is SGHDN, CDR2 FVKESK. The trim removed 0 bases at V and 2 bases at J, leaving 8 bases unmatched.